The 23 T cell receptor beta chains below all came from one sample that was sequenced in a study of beta chain features in type 1 diabetes. Of the isolated RNA, all was reverse transcribed, and so the sequenced material was expressed TCRB transcripts. Assay used: immunoSEQ multiplex PCR; TCRdb lists only in-frame clones, some missing. The data contain roughly 340,000 clones, less than 15% of them singletons. Their antigen targets remain unknown. Whole-study findings and limits: People with Type 1 diabetes carried modestly yet significantly shorter TCRB CDR3s in all four CD4+ subsets.

Sequenced input: naive CD4+ T cells from blood. These receptors were obtained from a woman between 18 and 29 years old with type 1 diabetes.

The chain employs TRBV5-6 and TRBJ1-1; D is undetermined. The germline V gene encodes CDR1 SGHDT and CDR2 YYEEEE. The V end was cut by 4 bases, the J end by 3 bases, with 16 bases between. CDR3 length: 15 residues. In nucleotides, the CDR3 is TGTGCCAGCAGCCCGCTCATGAAGGCGGACACTGAAGCTTTCTTT. It is translated as CASSPLMKADTEAFF.

Only a few counts were recorded for this clone. The V and J genes are TRBV30 and TRBJ2-5; D not resolved. V gave up 7 bases and J gave up 2 bases, with 14 bases separating them. Germline lookup yields CDR1 GTSNPN and CDR2 SVGIG (reference sequence). The CDR3 covers 13 residues. The DNA for the CDR3 is TGTGCCTTGGTACACCCCCCTCAAGAGACCCAGTACTTC. Residues: CALVHPPQETQYF.

The chain couples TRBV15 to TRBJ2-1, with 7 bases fitting TRBD1. The CDR3 totals 15 residues. Unmatched junction bases numbered 5, after V lost 1 base and J lost 5 bases. Germline loops: CDR1 LNHNV, CDR2 YYDKDF (reference sequence). The CDR3 loop reads CATSRASTGNNEQFF. The CDR3 coding sequence is TGTGCCACCAGCAGAGCTTCGACAGGGAACAATGAGCAGTTCTTC.

This clone was seen a handful of times. The chain combines TRBV30 with TRBJ2-1; 10 bases align to TRBD2. The length of the CDR3 is 14 residues. Looked up from germline, CDR1 is GTSNPN and CDR2 is SVGIG (reference sequence). V was pared by 2 bases and J by 7 bases, with 5 bases of the junction left unmatched. CDR3 region: CAWSRMTSGNEQFF. In nucleotides, the CDR3 is TGTGCCTGGAGTCGGATGACTAGCGGGAATGAGCAGTTCTTC. Together with reference TRBV30 and TRBJ2-1, the CDR3 gives the full variable domain: SQTIHQWPATLVQPVGSPLSLECTVEGTSNPNLYWYRQAAGRGLQLLFYSVGIGQISSEVPQNLSASRPQDRQFILSSKKLLLSDSGFYLCAWSRMTSGNEQFFGPGTRLTVL.

This clone turned up a few times. The V gene is TRBV28, the J gene TRBJ1-2, with 7 bases fitting TRBD1. CDR1 is MDHEN, CDR2 SYDVKM, per germline. This CDR3 has 13 residues. The V gene end was trimmed by 3 bases and the J gene end by 7 bases; junction bases not matched to a gene: 5. In DNA form, the CDR3 reads TGTGCCAGCAGTTTTTTGAGGGGGCTTGGCTACACCTTC. Translating it yields CASSFLRGLGYTF.

The DNA of the CDR3 is TGCGCCAGCAGCTTGGTCCCAGCGGGAGGCGGGACAGATACGCAGTATTTT. Its protein is CASSLVPAGGGTDTQYF. The genes are TRBV5-1 and TRBJ2-3, with 9 nucleotides matching TRBD2. CDR1 and CDR2 from the germline V gene are SGHRS and YFSETQ. This CDR3 has 17 amino acids. V dropped 0 bases and J dropped 3; count of bases not matched to a gene: 8.

The chain joins TRBV27 to TRBJ2-7; D ambiguous. Germline values: CDR1 MNHEY, CDR2 SMNVEV (reference sequence). V shed 5 bases and J shed 2 bases, with 10 bases lying between them. The CDR3 loop spans 13 amino acids. CDR3 sequence (DNA): TGTGCCAGCAGTCACGCGCTCCCCTACGAGCAGTACTTC. Protein product: CASSHALPYEQYF.

The chain links TRBV30 to TRBJ1-2; D unclear. Per germline, CDR1 GTSNPN and CDR2 SVGIG (reference sequence). V was shortened by 0 bases and J by 0 bases, with 11 bases between the two germline ends. CDR3 length: 15 amino acids. CDR3: CAWSVHSLTNYGYTF. The DNA of the CDR3 is TGTGCCTGGAGTGTACATTCCCTTACTAACTATGGCTACACCTTC.

In this sample, this clone turned up a few times. V and J are TRBV7-6 and TRBJ2-4, with 10 bases lining up with TRBD2. The ends lost 6 bases at V and 8 bases at J; junction bases unmatched: 7. This CDR3 comprises 14 residues. Germline CDR1 is SGHVS and CDR2 is FNYEAQ. This chain's CDR3 is CASSSSGRGDIQYF. In nucleotides, the CDR3 is TGTGCCAGCAGTTCTAGCGGGAGAGGGGACATTCAGTACTTC.

This clone was counted between two and nine times. This chain joins TRBV28 and TRBJ2-5; D uncertain. The DNA end favors TRBJ2-7, so the J call may be wrong. This CDR3 has 12 residues. Germline V lookup: CDR1 MDHEN, CDR2 SYDVKM. The CDR3 spells CASSFSSYEQYF. The CDR3, as DNA: TGTGCCAGCAGTTTTAGCTCCTACGAGCAGTACTTC.

This clone was counted only a few times. The rearrangement links TRBV30 to TRBJ1-2; 12 nucleotides line up with TRBD1. The V gene end was trimmed by 2 bases and the J gene end by 7 bases; junction bases not matched to a gene: 5. Germline V lookup: CDR1 GTSNPN, CDR2 SVGIG (reference sequence). There are 14 residues in the CDR3. Here the CDR3 DNA reads TGTGCCTGGAGTATGGGACAGGGGGCGGCTGGCTACACCTTC. Translation: CAWSMGQGAAGYTF.

This clone was found a few times. The chain joins TRBV29-1 to TRBJ2-3, with 10 bases matching TRBD2. CDR1 is SQVTM and CDR2 is ANQGSEA in the germline V gene. Trimming took 6 bases from V and 1 from J; bases not matched to a gene: 7. The CDR3 extends over 15 amino acids. CDR3 sequence (DNA): TGCAGCGTGCAACCGGGGACTAGCGGCACAGATACGCAGTATTTT. Residues: CSVQPGTSGTDTQYF.

This clone has more than one count but fewer than ten. The genes are TRBV9 and TRBJ2-2, with D unresolved. The CDR3 totals 17 residues. Germline values: CDR1 SGDLS, CDR2 YYNGEE. Trimming took 0 bases from V and 8 from J, leaving 20 bases between them. CDR3 sequence reads: CASSVGPSRGPWGELFF. CDR3 DNA sequence: TGTGCCAGCAGCGTAGGACCTAGTAGAGGTCCTTGGGGGGAGCTGTTTTTT.

CDR3 amino acids: CASSPRGRPYEQYV. The CDR3 nucleotides are TGTGCCAGCTCACCACGGGGCAGACCCTACGAGCAGTACGTC. This rearrangement joins TRBV18 to TRBJ2-7, with D perhaps matching TRBD1 (5 bases). The CDR3 spans 14 residues. CDR1 KGHSH and CDR2 LQKENI come from the germline V gene. The ends were cut back, 1 base at V and 2 bases at J, with 9 bases in the middle.

This sequence joins TRBV19 and TRBJ1-5; weak D call: TRBD1 (6 bases). V was pared by 7 bases and J by 7 bases, with 26 bases between. Germline V CDR1 and CDR2: LNHDA, SQIVND (reference sequence). The CDR3 totals 17 residues. The CDR3 DNA is TGTGCCAGTAACGGACTGTTTCAGGGGCTGAAAAGGCAGCCCCAGCATTTT. Translation: CASNGLFQGLKRQPQHF.

The chain combines TRBV18 with TRBJ1-1; D is ambiguous. V was cut by 4 bases and J by 5 bases, with 20 bases left in between. Germline V gives CDR1 KGHSH, CDR2 LQKENI. The CDR3 is 16 residues long. This CDR3 reads CASSLLQTEVGTEAFF. CDR3 DNA: TGTGCCAGCTCACTGTTACAGACGGAGGTTGGGACTGAAGCTTTCTTT.

J is TRBJ1-2 and V is TRBV6-6, with TRBD1 matching over 9 bases. With 5 bases clipped from V and 14 bases from J, the junction kept 6 bases outside the gene matches. Germline V gives CDR1 MNHNY, CDR2 SVGAGI (reference sequence). The CDR3 has 11 amino acids. CDR3 DNA sequence: TGTGCCAGCAGTATCGGACAGGGGAGGACCTTC. Translating gives CASSIGQGRTF.

This chain connects TRBV7-2 to TRBJ2-1; 7 bases match TRBD2. This CDR3 has 16 amino acids. Germline loops: CDR1 SGHTA, CDR2 FQGNSA. V lost 1 base to trimming and J lost 2 bases; unmatched junction nucleotides: 5. In DNA form, the CDR3 reads TGTGCCAGCAGCTTAGGCGGGGCGGGAGCCTACAATGAGCAGTTCTTC. It is translated as CASSLGGAGAYNEQFF.

This clone was counted only a few times. The chain has TRBV28 and TRBJ1-5; D not certain. Germline V CDR1 and CDR2: MDHEN, SYDVKM. The CDR3 sequence is 12 residues long. Trimming took off 8 bases at V and 4 bases at J, with 9 bases between the two ends. The CDR3 region is CASVTQNQPQHF. In nucleotides, the CDR3 is TGTGCCAGCGTAACCCAGAATCAGCCCCAGCATTTT.

This clone turned up a few times. The CDR3 nucleotides read TGTGCCATCAGTGCAGGAACAGGGGCTGGGGCCAACGTCCTGACTTTC. As protein: CAISAGTGAGANVLTF. The rearrangement joins TRBV10-3 to TRBJ2-6; 7 bases map to TRBD1. Germline-derived CDR1 and CDR2 are ENHRY and SYGVKD. The CDR3 loop spans 16 amino acids. Unmatched junction bases numbered 5, after V lost 4 bases and J lost 2 bases.

This clone occurred a few times. J is TRBJ1-1 and V is TRBV2; no clear D gene. V was clipped by 4 bases and J by 1 base, with 7 bases between them. CDR3 length: 13 amino acids. Germline CDR1 reads SNHLY; CDR2 reads FYNNEI. CDR3 region: CASSAQENTEAFF. Written as DNA, the CDR3 is TGTGCCAGCAGTGCGCAGGAGAACACTGAAGCTTTCTTT. The variable domain in full, with the rest retrieved from reference TRBV2 and TRBJ1-1, is EPEVTQTPSHQVTQMGQEVILRCVPISNHLYFYWYRQILGQKVEFLVSFYNNEISEKSEIFDDQFSVERPDGSNFTLKIRSTKLEDSAMYFCASSAQENTEAFFGQGTRLTVV.

This clone has just a few counts. V is TRBV27 and J is TRBJ2-7; 7 positions match TRBD1. This CDR3 region has 14 residues. CDR1 and CDR2 (germline): MNHEY, SMNVEV (reference sequence). Trimming took 7 bases from V and 0 from J; bases not matched to a gene: 6. CDR3 coding DNA: TGTGCCAGCAAGCAGACAGGGATCTCCTACGAGCAGTACGTC. Its translation: CASKQTGISYEQYV.

In its sample, this clone was seen a few times. The rearrangement uses TRBV9 and TRBJ1-1, with 8 bases identical to TRBD1. Unmatched junction bases numbered 4, after V lost 3 bases and J lost 3 bases. CDR1 SGDLS and CDR2 YYNGEE come from the germline V gene. This CDR3 is 14 amino acids long. The CDR3 bases are TGTGCCAGCAGCGAGATGACAGGGGACACTGAAGCTTTCTTT. It translates to CASSEMTGDTEAFF.